The sequence of this T cell receptor beta chain was determined in a study of CD8+CD57+ T cells in acquired aplastic anemia (dated by TCRdb to the late 2010s). Background for the entire study: DNA extracted from sorted CD4+ and CD8+ cells had a mean of roughly 3.4 ug, with a range of roughly 0.18 to 27.4 ug. A CD8+CD57+ expansion meant a frequency higher than the mean frequency seen in healthy subjects.

Spanning cysteine to phenylalanine, the CDR3 consists of 13 amino acids. Left in the record is the CDR3 DNA by itself, 39 bases read in frame from the first base. V is reduced by 2 bases and J by 1 base, leaving a spacing of 6 bases between them. The germline V gene (reference sequence) sets CDR1 to MNHNY and CDR2 to SVGAGI. In the case of this clonotype: This receptor's antigen is unknown. Qualities for individual bases were not recorded, and no much larger clone is one base off.

Flow cytometry had shown CD8+CD57+ cell expansion in the patients selected for sequencing. Severe acquired aplastic anemia was diagnosed in all patients according to International Study of Aplastic Anemia and Agranulocytosis and Camitta criteria. At the time blood was sampled, none of the patients had received any therapy. The study deep-sequenced TCR repertoires of sorted CD4+ and CD8+ blood T cells from severe aplastic anemia patients and healthy subjects. Patients were enrolled under clinicaltrials.gov protocols 00001620, 01623167, 00001397, 00071045, 00081523 and 00961064 in the USA. Ficoll-Paque density gradient centrifugation was used to isolate peripheral blood mononuclear cells. Before DNA was extracted, CD4+ and CD8+ T cells were sorted using either FACS or magnetic beads. Study-wide conclusions, independent of this receptor: Although 25 to 30 CD8+ CDR3 sequences were shared by patients and controls, these sequences appeared highly expressed in patients and within the immunodominant clones of patients. No significant difference in CD8+ Simpson's diversity was found between patients and healthy controls (P=0.060).

Profiling of TCR beta VDJ combinations and CDR3 sequences used genomic DNA as the template. An Illumina HiSeq 2000 was the platform used for TCR repertoire sequencing. Turning to the authors' computational methods: Repertoires were assessed using TRBV/TRBJ rearrangement plots, CDR3 size and DJ length profiles, and Simpson's diversity index. The immunodominant clone was defined as the most abundant DNA sequence in deep sequencing data. CDR3 amino acid sequences were checked for sharing between subjects and were compared against published repertoires and the VDJdb database. TCRdb reprocessed the public reads (quality trimming at Q25 with fastp, clone calling with MiXCR) and kept in-frame beta chains. CDR3 protein duplicates are merged, each entry listing the most common genes and DNA. In this record, the V and J calls reflect TCRdb's handling and not the investigators' own analysis. The sample table holds fewer than 250,000 distinct CDR3 sequences, of which about 44% were seen once. The top ten clonotypes cover over 7.5% of the sample.

Specimen: sorted CD4+, CD8+, or CD8+CD57+ T cells (not recorded which) from PBMCs. The clonotype originates from a human donor with aplastic anemia. The chain employs TRBV6-6 and TRBJ2-7; the D gene lacks a confident call. The nucleotides are TGTGCCAGCAGTTACGAGTATTCCTACGAGCAGTACTTC. It is translated as CASSYEYSYEQYF.